These 2 T cell receptor beta chains were sequenced from one sample in a study. One entry per CDR3 protein results from TCRdb running MiXCR on the RT-PCR reads. The sample lists 550,000 to 750,000 distinct CDR3 sequences, 13% to 15% seen once, with 3.6% in the top ten. The sample comprised memory CD4+ T cells from blood. Every receptor here comes from a female donor in good health, serving as a healthy control.

The chain links TRBV30 to TRBJ1-2; maybe TRBD1 (6 bases). CDR3 length equals 15 residues. The germline V and J ends were trimmed by 2 bases and 3 bases, with 16 bases remaining between them. Germline V gene data show CDR1 as GTSNPN and CDR2 as SVGIG (reference sequence). The CDR3 nucleotides read TGTGCCTGGAGTCTATCGGACAGATCATACTATGGCTACACCTTC. Translation: CAWSLSDRSYYGYTF.

This chain uses TRBV7-9 with TRBJ1-6, with no clear D. This CDR3 spans 16 amino acids. Trimming removed 1 base from V and 0 bases from J, with 7 bases in between. Germline lookup yields CDR1 SEHNR and CDR2 FQNEAQ (reference sequence). CDR3 in amino acids: CASSLVQASYNSPLHF. The CDR3 DNA sequence: TGTGCCAGCAGCTTAGTCCAGGCCTCCTATAATTCACCCCTCCACTTT.